This T cell receptor (beta chain) was profiled in a study of CD8+CD57+ T cells in acquired aplastic anemia. Background on the study: The average for DNA from sorted CD4+ and CD8+ cells was roughly 3 ug.

It was genomic DNA that served as the template for profiling TCR beta VDJ and CDR3. TCRdb itself ran the reads through MiXCR, one entry per CDR3 protein. The sample includes 150,000 to 200,000 distinct CDR3 sequences, 64% of them seen just once. With respect to this clonotype: Its antigen is not known.

Study outcomes and limitations: No significant patient-versus-control difference appeared in CD8+ Simpson's diversity. Patients and controls shared twenty-nine CD8+ CDR3 sequences, highly expressed in patients.

The CDR3 sequence is 13 residues long. CDR1 and CDR2 from the germline V gene are DFQATT and SNEGSKA (reference sequence). V lost 6 bases and J 1 base, leaving 10 bases between the germline ends. Sequencing input: sorted CD4+, CD8+, or CD8+CD57+ T cells (not recorded which) from PBMCs. The gene calls are TRBV20-1 and TRBJ1-5; D may be TRBD1 (5 bases). The TCR originated in a human donor with severe aplastic anemia or a healthy control (not recorded which). The CDR3 reads CSAQGPSNQPQHF. The CDR3 nucleotides are TGCAGTGCCCAGGGACCAAGCAATCAGCCCCAGCATTTT.